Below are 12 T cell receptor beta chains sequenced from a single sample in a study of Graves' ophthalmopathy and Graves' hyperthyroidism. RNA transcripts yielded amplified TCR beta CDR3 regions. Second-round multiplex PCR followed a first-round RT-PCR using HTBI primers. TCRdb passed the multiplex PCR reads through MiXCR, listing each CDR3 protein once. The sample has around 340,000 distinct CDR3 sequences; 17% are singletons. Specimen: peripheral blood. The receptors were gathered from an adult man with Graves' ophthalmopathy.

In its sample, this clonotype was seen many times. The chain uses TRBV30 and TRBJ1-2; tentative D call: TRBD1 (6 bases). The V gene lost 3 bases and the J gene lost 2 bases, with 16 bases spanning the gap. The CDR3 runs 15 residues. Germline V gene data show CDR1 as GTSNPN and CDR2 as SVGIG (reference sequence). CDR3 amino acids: CAWRWTALSNYGYTF. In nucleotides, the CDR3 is TGTGCCTGGAGATGGACAGCTTTATCAAACTATGGCTACACCTTC. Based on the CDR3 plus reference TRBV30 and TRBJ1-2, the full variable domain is SQTIHQWPATLVQPVGSPLSLECTVEGTSNPNLYWYRQAAGRGLQLLFYSVGIGQISSEVPQNLSASRPQDRQFILSSKKLLLSDSGFYLCAWRWTALSNYGYTFGSGTRLTVV.

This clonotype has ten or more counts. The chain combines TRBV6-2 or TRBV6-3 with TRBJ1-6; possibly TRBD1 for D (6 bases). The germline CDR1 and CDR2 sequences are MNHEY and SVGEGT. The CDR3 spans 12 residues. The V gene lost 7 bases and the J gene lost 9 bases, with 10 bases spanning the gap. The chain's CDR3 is CASKDRVSPLHF. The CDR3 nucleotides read TGTGCCAGCAAGGACAGAGTTTCACCCCTCCACTTT.

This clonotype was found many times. In DNA form, the CDR3 reads TGTGCCAGCTCACCTCGCCAGGAGGGCAAAAACATTCAGTACTTC. As protein: CASSPRQEGKNIQYF. The V call is TRBV18, the J call TRBJ2-4; D is possibly TRBD2 (6 bases). Germline CDR1 KGHSH, CDR2 LQKENI. The length of the CDR3 is 15 residues. The V and J ends lost 3 bases and 3 bases respectively, with 12 bases between them.

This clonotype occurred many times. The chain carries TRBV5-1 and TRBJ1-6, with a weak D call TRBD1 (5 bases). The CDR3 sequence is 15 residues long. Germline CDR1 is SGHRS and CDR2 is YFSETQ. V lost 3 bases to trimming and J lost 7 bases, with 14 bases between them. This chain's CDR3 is CASSSEGTRNSPLHF. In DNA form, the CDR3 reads TGCGCCAGCAGCTCAGAGGGGACGCGCAATTCACCCCTCCACTTT. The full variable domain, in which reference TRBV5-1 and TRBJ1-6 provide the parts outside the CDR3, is KAGVTQTPRYLIKTRGQQVTLSCSPISGHRSVSWYQQTPGQGLQFLFEYFSETQRNKGNFPGRFSGRQFSNSRSEMNVSTLELGDSALYLCASSSEGTRNSPLHFGNGTRLTVT.

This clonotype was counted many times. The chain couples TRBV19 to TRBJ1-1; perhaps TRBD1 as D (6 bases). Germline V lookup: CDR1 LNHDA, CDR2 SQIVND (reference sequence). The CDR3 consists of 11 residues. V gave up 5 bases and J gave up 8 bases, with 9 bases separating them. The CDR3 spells CASSEGQEAFF. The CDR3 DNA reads TGTGCCAGTAGTGAGGGACAAGAAGCTTTCTTT.

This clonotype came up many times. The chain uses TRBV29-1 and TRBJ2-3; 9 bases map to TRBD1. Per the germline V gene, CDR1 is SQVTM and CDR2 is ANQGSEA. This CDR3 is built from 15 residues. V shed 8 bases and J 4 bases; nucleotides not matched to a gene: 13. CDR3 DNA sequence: TGCAGCCTGGGCGACCCGGGACAGGGCGCAGATACGCAGTATTTT. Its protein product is CSLGDPGQGADTQYF.

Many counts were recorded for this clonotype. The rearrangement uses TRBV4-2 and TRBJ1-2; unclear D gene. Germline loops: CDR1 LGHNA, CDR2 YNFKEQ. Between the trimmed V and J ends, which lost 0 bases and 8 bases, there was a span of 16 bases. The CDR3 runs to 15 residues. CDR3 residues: CASSQESSKVEGYTF. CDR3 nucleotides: TGTGCCAGCAGCCAAGAGTCCTCAAAGGTGGAGGGCTACACCTTC.

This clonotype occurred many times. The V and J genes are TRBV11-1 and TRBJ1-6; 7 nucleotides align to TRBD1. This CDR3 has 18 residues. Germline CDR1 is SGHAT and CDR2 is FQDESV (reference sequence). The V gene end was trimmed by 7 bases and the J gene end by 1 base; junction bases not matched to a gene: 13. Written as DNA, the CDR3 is TGTGCCAGCACCTTGGATATAGGACAGGCTTCCTATAATTCACCCCTCCACTTT. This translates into CASTLDIGQASYNSPLHF.

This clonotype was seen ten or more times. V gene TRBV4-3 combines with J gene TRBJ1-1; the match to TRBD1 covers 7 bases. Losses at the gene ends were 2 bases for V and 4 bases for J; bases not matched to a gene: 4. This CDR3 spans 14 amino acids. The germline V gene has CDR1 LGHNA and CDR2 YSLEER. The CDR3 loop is CASSQIRGSTEAFF. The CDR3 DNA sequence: TGCGCCAGCAGCCAAATCAGGGGGAGCACTGAAGCTTTCTTT.

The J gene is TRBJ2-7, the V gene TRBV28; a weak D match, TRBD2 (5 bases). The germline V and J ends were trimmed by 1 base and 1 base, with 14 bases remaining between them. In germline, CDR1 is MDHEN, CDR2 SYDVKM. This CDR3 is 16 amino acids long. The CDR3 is CASSLYSSSWSYEQYF. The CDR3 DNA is TGTGCCAGCAGTTTATATTCTAGCTCGTGGTCCTACGAGCAGTACTTC.

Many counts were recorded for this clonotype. CDR3 DNA sequence: TGTGCCAGCAGTTACAGGGGGCTCTATGGCTACACCTTC. Translating gives CASSYRGLYGYTF. This chain connects TRBV27 to TRBJ1-2, with 9 bases matching TRBD1. The junction had 1 base not matched to a gene; V was cut back by 4 bases and J by 4 bases. Germline assignment: CDR1 MNHEY and CDR2 SMNVEV (reference sequence). The CDR3 length is 13 residues.

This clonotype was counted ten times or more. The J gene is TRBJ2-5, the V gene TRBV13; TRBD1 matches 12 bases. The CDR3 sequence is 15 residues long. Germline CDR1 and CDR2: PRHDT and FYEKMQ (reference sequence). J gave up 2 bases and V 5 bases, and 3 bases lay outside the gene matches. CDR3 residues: CASSRGQGAQETQYF. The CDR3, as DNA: TGTGCCAGCAGCCGGGGACAGGGGGCACAAGAGACCCAGTACTTC.